The clone carrying this TCR beta chain was seen repeatedly, ten times or more. As yet, its antigen is unknown. The data are from a study of T cell repertoires in cytomegalovirus infection. Study overall: Shared public TCR beta signatures pointed to both CMV infection and a matching HLA type. Overall study results and limits: Pooled public TCR beta family frequency picked out CMV carriers with the relevant HLA.

Each CDR3 protein is one row after TCRdb ran MiXCR on the reads. Among 310,000 or so distinct CDR3 sequences listed, about a sixth were seen once. V shed 5 bases and J shed 2 bases, with 10 bases lying between them. Germline values: CDR1 SGHTA, CDR2 FQGNSA. CDR3 length equals 13 residues. This TCR came from a human donor in good health (CMV status not recorded). Some clones in this sample may be carry-over from other donors' samples. Sequenced input: PBMCs. The rearrangement links TRBV7-2 to TRBJ2-7, with D unclear. CDR3 DNA sequence: TGTGCCAGCAGCCGACCCGGACCCTACGAGCAGTACTTC. This sequence encodes CASSRPGPYEQYF.